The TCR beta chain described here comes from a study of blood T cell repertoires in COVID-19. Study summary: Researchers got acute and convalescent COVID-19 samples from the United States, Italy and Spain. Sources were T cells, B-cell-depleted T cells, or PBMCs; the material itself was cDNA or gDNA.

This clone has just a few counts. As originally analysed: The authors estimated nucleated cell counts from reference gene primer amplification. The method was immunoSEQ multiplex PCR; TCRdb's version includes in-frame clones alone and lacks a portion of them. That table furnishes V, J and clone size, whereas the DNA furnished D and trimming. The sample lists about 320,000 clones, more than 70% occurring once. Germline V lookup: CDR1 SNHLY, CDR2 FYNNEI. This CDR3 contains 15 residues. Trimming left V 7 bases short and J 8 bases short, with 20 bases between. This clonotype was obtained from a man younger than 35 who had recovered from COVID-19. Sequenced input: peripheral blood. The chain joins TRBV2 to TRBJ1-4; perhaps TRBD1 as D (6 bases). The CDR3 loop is CASNRLTGRREKLFF. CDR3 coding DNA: TGTGCCAGCAACCGCCTCACAGGGCGGCGAGAAAAACTGTTTTTT. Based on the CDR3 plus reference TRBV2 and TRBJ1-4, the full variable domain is EPEVTQTPSHQVTQMGQEVILRCVPISNHLYFYWYRQILGQKVEFLVSFYNNEISEKSEIFDDQFSVERPDGSNFTLKIRSTKLEDSAMYFCASNRLTGRREKLFFGSGTQLSVL.